These T cell receptor beta chains were read from a single sample in a study of T cell changes during pregnancy in multiple sclerosis. Produced via immunoSEQ multiplex PCR; TCRdb's table is partial and in-frame only. The sample holds approximately 70,000 clones; around 92% are singletons and the top ten take roughly 1.3%. Sequenced material: peripheral blood, taken in the second trimester of pregnancy. These receptors were obtained from a female donor in good health, enrolled as a control in a pregnancy study. Both conserved end residues are part of each CDR3.

v_call,j_call,cdr3_aa
TRBV27,TRBJ2-1,CASSRGTTFSYNEQFF
TRBV7-9,TRBJ1-2,CASSLDYRVDGYTF
TRBV5-4,TRBJ2-5,CASSLPLAGVRETQYF
TRBV28,TRBJ1-1,CASSPPQGMNTEAFF
TRBV9,TRBJ1-1,CASSADRDTLNTEAFF
TRBV5-1,TRBJ1-2,CASSLQGDYGYTF
TRBV6-1,TRBJ2-7,CASTGAGGPYEQYF
TRBV15,TRBJ2-1,CATSRDPTDNEQFF
TRBV19,TRBJ2-2,CASASPGQITGELFF
TRBV28,TRBJ2-7,CASSPHLTSGEQYF
TRBV30,TRBJ2-3,CAWSDGLAGSTDTQYF
TRBV10-3,TRBJ1-2,CAISESGETGGYTF
TRBV30,TRBJ1-2,CAWSVLQSLTGTF
TRBV27,TRBJ2-3,CASSSYRQGRADTQYF
TRBV1,TRBJ2-1,CTSSQDGEGGENEQFF
TRBV5-1,TRBJ2-7,CASSRNRDSSYEQYF
TRBV2,TRBJ2-7,CASKGRGLAGPTYEQYF
TRBV18,TRBJ1-1,CASSPRVVNTEAFF
TRBV19,TRBJ2-1,CASSIIVSRSYNEQFF
TRBV28,TRBJ2-2,CASSSWTGGSTGELFF
TRBV9,TRBJ1-3,CASSVGGASGNTIYF
TRBV4-1,TRBJ2-3,CASSRSRDSGSSDTQYF
TRBV14,TRBJ2-1,CASSHSLGVPYNEQFF
TRBV7-8,TRBJ2-5,CASSTPWRGRRAQETQYF
TRBV6-4,TRBJ2-1,CASSDGTSDYNEQFF
TRBV6-1,TRBJ2-1,CASSRRDRTNEQFF
TRBV18,TRBJ2-4,CASSPPTGGMAKNIQYF
TRBV6-5,TRBJ1-1,CASSYNRAKTEAFF
TRBV7-2,TRBJ2-7,CASTSGTVYEQYF
TRBV15,TRBJ2-3,CATRTSGTDTQYF
TRBV5-1,TRBJ2-1,CASSLGLGHNEQFF
TRBV21-1,TRBJ1-2,CASSNRGHRNYGYTF
TRBV2,TRBJ2-3,CASRSGVVADTQYF